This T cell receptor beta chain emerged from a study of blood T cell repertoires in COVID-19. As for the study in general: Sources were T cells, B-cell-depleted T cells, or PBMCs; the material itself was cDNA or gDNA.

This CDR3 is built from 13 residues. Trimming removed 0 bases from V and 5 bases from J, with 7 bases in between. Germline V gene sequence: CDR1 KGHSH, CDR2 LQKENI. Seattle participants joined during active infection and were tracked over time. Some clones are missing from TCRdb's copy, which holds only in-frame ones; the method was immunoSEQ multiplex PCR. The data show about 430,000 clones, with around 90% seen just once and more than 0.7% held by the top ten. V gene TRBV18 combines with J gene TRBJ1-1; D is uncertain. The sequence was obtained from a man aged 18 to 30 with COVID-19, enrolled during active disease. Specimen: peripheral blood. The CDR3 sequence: CASSPPSVTEAFF. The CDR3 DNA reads TGTGCCAGCTCACCACCCAGCGTGACTGAAGCTTTCTTT.